The 15 T cell receptor beta chains below come from one sample, sequenced in a study of OX40 agonist ivuxolimab in advanced cancers. Data came from immunoSEQ multiplex PCR; TCRdb stores just in-frame clones and leaves some out. This table has more than 45,000 clones, 75% to 85% appearing once. The sample was CD4+ or CD8+ T cells sorted from blood, taken in a trial of the OX40 agonist ivuxolimab. The receptors were gathered from an adult with an advanced solid tumor such as melanoma, head and neck, liver or kidney cancer.

The table lists this clone with a few counts. This rearrangement joins TRBV27 to TRBJ1-1; 9 bases align to TRBD1. V shed 6 bases, J shed 9 bases, and the junction held 8 bases outside the gene matches. This CDR3 is 13 amino acids long. The germline V gene has CDR1 MNHEY and CDR2 SMNVEV (reference sequence). The CDR3 sequence: CASRMTGGFQAFF. The CDR3 DNA sequence: TGTGCCAGCAGAATGACAGGGGGGTTCCAAGCTTTCTTT.

About this clone: A much larger clone lies one base from this, so it may be a read error. Other DNA sequences in the same sample also yield this CDR3. The chain is built from TRBV14 and TRBJ2-1, with D uncertain. Germline CDR1 SGHDN, CDR2 FVKESK. V was pared by 1 base and J by 5 bases, with 12 bases between. CDR3 length: 15 residues. The DNA for the CDR3 is TGTGCCAGCAGCCAAGTATATCTTGTCGACAATGAGCAGTTCTTC. The encoded protein is CASSQVYLVDNEQFF.

The CDR3 region is CASRGFAGGTDTQYF. In nucleotides, the CDR3 is TGTGCCAGCAGAGGTTTTGCGGGGGGCACAGATACGCAGTATTTT. V is TRBV6-1 and J is TRBJ2-3; 7 bases align to TRBD2. Losses at the gene ends were 6 bases for V and 1 base for J; bases not matched to a gene: 7. The CDR3 consists of 15 residues. Germline-derived CDR1 and CDR2 are MNHNS and SASEGT.

This clone was detected only once. This chain connects TRBV27 to TRBJ2-3, with D possibly being TRBD1 (5 bases). Germline CDR1 and CDR2: MNHEY and SMNVEV (reference sequence). Deletions cut 3 bases from V and 5 bases from J, with 9 bases between. This CDR3 has 13 amino acids. The CDR3 spells CASSFREGDTQYF. DNA of the CDR3: TGTGCCAGCAGTTTCAGGGAAGGAGATACGCAGTATTTT.

A single count supports this clone. This chain joins TRBV30 and TRBJ1-2; D gene uncertain. Germline CDR1 GTSNPN, CDR2 SVGIG (reference sequence). The CDR3 consists of 12 residues. V was trimmed by 5 bases and J by 4 bases, leaving 11 bases between them. The CDR3 DNA reads TGTGCCTGGCGACCCAACAGCTATGGCTACACCTTC. It translates to CAWRPNSYGYTF.

The chain has TRBV5-6 and TRBJ2-3; no clear D gene. This CDR3 is built from 13 residues. Germline CDR1 and CDR2: SGHDT and YYEEEE. Trimming pared 6 bases from V and 0 bases from J, leaving 8 bases between. CDR3 DNA: TGTGCCAGCAACCGGATCAGCACAGATACGCAGTATTTT. Translation gives CASNRISTDTQYF.

The chain carries TRBV5-6 and TRBJ2-5; TRBD1 matches 9 bases. With 0 bases clipped from V and 3 bases from J, the junction kept 6 bases outside the gene matches. The germline CDR1 and CDR2 sequences are SGHDT and YYEEEE. The CDR3 totals 16 residues. The CDR3 here is CASSLATGGIEETQYF. CDR3 nucleotide sequence: TGTGCCAGCAGCTTGGCCACAGGGGGCATAGAAGAGACCCAGTACTTC.

The V and J genes are TRBV5-1 and TRBJ2-5; 7 positions match TRBD2. The J call is doubtful: the DNA matches TRBJ2-7 better. This CDR3 comprises 15 residues. Germline values: CDR1 SGHRS, CDR2 YFSETQ. The CDR3 protein is CASSPLASGSYEQYF. DNA of the CDR3: TGCGCCAGCAGCCCCTTGGCTAGCGGCTCCTACGAGCAGTACTTC.

The rearrangement links TRBV11-1 to TRBJ1-2; 9 bases are a match to TRBD1. The CDR3 extends over 14 amino acids. Germline assignment: CDR1 SGHAT and CDR2 FQDESV (reference sequence). With 5 bases clipped from V and 3 bases from J, the junction kept 4 bases outside the gene matches. CDR3 protein: CASSPGQGDYGYTF. The DNA for the CDR3 is TGTGCCAGCAGCCCGGGACAGGGAGACTATGGCTACACCTTC.

The rearrangement uses TRBV11-3 and TRBJ2-5; no clear D gene. Germline CDR1 SGHNT, CDR2 YENEEA. Between the trimmed V and J ends, which lost 0 bases and 9 bases, there was a span of 14 bases. This CDR3 is built from 14 residues. CDR3 protein: CASSLDFGPWAQYF. As DNA, the CDR3 is TGTGCCAGCAGCTTAGATTTCGGGCCCTGGGCCCAGTACTTC.

This chain links TRBV18 with TRBJ2-2; 13 nucleotides match TRBD2. This CDR3 is built from 18 residues. Germline V gene lookup returns CDR1 KGHSH and CDR2 LQKENI. J lost 3 bases, V lost 3 bases, and 7 bases had no gene match. The CDR3 nucleotides read TGTGCCAGCTCACCGCTCCGACTAGCGGGAGGCGACACCGGGGAGCTGTTTTTT. It codes for CASSPLRLAGGDTGELFF.

A single count supports this clone. The chain joins TRBV19 to TRBJ1-5; 7 nucleotides line up with TRBD1. J lost 6 bases, V lost 6 bases, and 8 bases had no gene match. The CDR3 has 14 amino acids. The germline V gene has CDR1 LNHDA and CDR2 SQIVND (reference sequence). The CDR3 spells CASSTGQAFQPQHF. The CDR3 coding sequence is TGTGCCAGTAGCACTGGACAGGCGTTTCAGCCCCAGCATTTT. Combining the CDR3 with reference TRBV19 and TRBJ1-5 gives the whole variable domain DGGITQSPKYLFRKEGQNVTLSCEQNLNHDAMYWYRQDPGQGLRLIYYSQIVNDFQKGDIAEGYSVSREKKESFPLTVTSAQKNPTAFYLCASSTGQAFQPQHFGDGTRLSIL.

The gene calls are TRBV6-1 and TRBJ2-7; 12 bases are shared with TRBD1. The trim removed 2 bases at V and 6 bases at J, leaving 5 bases unmatched. CDR1 is MNHNS and CDR2 is SASEGT in the germline V gene. CDR3 length equals 15 residues. CDR3 bases: TGTGCCAGCAGTGAACAGGGACAGGGGGCAGGCGAGCAGTACTTC. Translation gives CASSEQGQGAGEQYF.

The V and J genes are TRBV7-6 and TRBJ2-5; D might be TRBD2 (5 bases). The CDR3 is 13 residues long. V was clipped by 3 bases and J by 4 bases, with 9 bases between them. Germline V gene data show CDR1 as SGHVS and CDR2 as FNYEAQ. CDR3 nucleotides: TGTGCCAGCAGCTTGGGGAGCCCAGAGACCCAGTACTTC. Protein product: CASSLGSPETQYF.

The rearrangement links TRBV10-3 to TRBJ2-7; D may be TRBD1 or TRBD2 (5 bases each). With 7 bases removed from V and 5 bases from J, the gap between germline ends came to 21 bases. The length of the CDR3 is 15 residues. CDR1 is ENHRY and CDR2 is SYGVKD in the germline V gene. The CDR3 region has the DNA TGTGCCATCACGGCGACCGGGGCGACCCTAGACGAGCAGTACTTC. Encoded protein: CAITATGATLDEQYF.